A single sample is the source of the 27 T cell receptor beta chains below, sequenced in a study. In TCRdb, the 5' RACE reads were re-called with MiXCR into one record per CDR3 protein. The sample lists about 64,000 distinct CDR3 sequences, roughly 22% occurring once. Sequenced material: memory CD4+ T cells sorted from a lymph node. Regarding subset: memory CD4+ T cells, CD4+CD45RO+CD25-. The receptor source for this set is a female donor with breast cancer.

This clonotype has a handful of counts. V usage is TRBV7-3 and J usage is TRBJ2-3; 8 bases agree with TRBD2. The CDR3 has 17 amino acids. V lost 5 bases and J lost 5; bases outside the gene matches: 15. CDR1 and CDR2 from the germline V gene are SGHTA and FQGTGA. DNA of the CDR3: TGTGCCAGCAGCCCTGACGGGGCGGGAGGAGGGGGAGATACGCAGTATTTT. Its protein is CASSPDGAGGGGDTQYF.

The chain couples TRBV5-4 to TRBJ1-4, with a possible D match to TRBD1 (6 bases). The V gene lost 1 base and the J gene lost 5 bases, with 9 bases spanning the gap. Germline CDR1 and CDR2: SGHNT and YYREEE (reference sequence). The CDR3 runs 14 residues. The CDR3 nucleotides read TGTGCCAGCAGCTTGCCAGGGGAGAATGAAAAACTGTTTTTT. Translating gives CASSLPGENEKLFF.

This sequence joins TRBV3-1 and TRBJ1-6, with TRBD1 matching over 7 bases. The J segment lost 9 bases and the V segment lost 3 bases, leaving 5 bases of the junction unmatched. Germline CDR1 and CDR2: LGHDT and YNNKEL (reference sequence). The CDR3 is 14 amino acids. This CDR3 is CASSQTGSFSPLHF. The CDR3 DNA reads TGTGCCAGCAGCCAGACAGGGTCCTTTTCACCCCTCCACTTT.

This clonotype was seen only a few times. The chain recombines TRBV5-1 with TRBJ2-5, with 8 bases identical to TRBD1. CDR3 length equals 15 residues. Germline V gene data show CDR1 as SGHRS and CDR2 as YFSETQ. Germline trimming cut 0 bases from V and 5 bases from J; bases unmatched to any gene: 6. As DNA, the CDR3 is TGCGCCAGCAGCTTGGATCAGGGGGCGAGGGAGACCCAGTACTTC. Protein: CASSLDQGARETQYF.

The gene calls are TRBV4-1 and TRBJ1-1, with unresolved D. The germline V and J ends were trimmed by 0 bases and 5 bases, with 13 bases remaining between them. CDR3 length: 15 residues. From germline, CDR1 is MGHRA and CDR2 YSYEKL. The CDR3: CASSQEVRVRTEAFF. CDR3 in DNA: TGCGCCAGCAGCCAAGAGGTGAGGGTCCGGACTGAAGCTTTCTTT.

Many counts were recorded for this clonotype. J is TRBJ2-3 and V is TRBV6-2 or TRBV6-3, with a possible D match to TRBD2 (5 bases). The germline V gene has CDR1 MNHEY and CDR2 SVGEGT. There are 13 residues in the CDR3. V lost 2 bases to trimming and J lost 3 bases, with 6 bases between them. This CDR3 is CASSYRGTDTQYF. In nucleotides, the CDR3 is TGTGCCAGCAGTTACCGAGGGACAGATACGCAGTATTTT.

This clonotype was seen a few times. The chain couples TRBV7-2 to TRBJ1-2; 8 positions agree with TRBD1. The CDR3 is made up of 14 amino acids. CDR1 and CDR2 from the germline V gene are SGHTA and FQGNSA. Trimming removed 2 bases from V and 8 bases from J; junction bases left unmatched: 7. This CDR3 reads CASSLNSGGGGYTF. CDR3 sequence (DNA): TGTGCCAGCAGCTTAAACTCAGGGGGCGGCGGCTACACCTTC.

The chain uses TRBV28 and TRBJ1-1; D not resolved. CDR1 MDHEN and CDR2 SYDVKM come from the germline V gene. The V end lost 10 bases, the J end lost 2 bases, and 14 bases lay between the germline ends. The CDR3 runs to 13 residues. The CDR3 nucleotides read TGTGCCACCCACGTATTGGGAAACACTGAAGCTTTCTTT. Residues: CATHVLGNTEAFF.

For this clonotype: Because it lacks the conserved phenylalanine or tryptophan at the end, this CDR3 is likely a read error. This sequence joins TRBV20-1 and TRBJ1-1; weak D call: TRBD1 (5 bases). The ends were cut back, 3 bases at V and 10 bases at J, with 15 bases in the middle. Germline assignment: CDR1 DFQATT and CDR2 SNEGSKA (reference sequence). This CDR3 contains 12 residues. The CDR3 nucleotides read TGCAGTGCTAGTAGAGGGGCCTCGGGAGCTTTCCTT. As protein: CSASRGASGAFL.

This clonotype was seen a handful of times. The V call is TRBV5-5, the J call TRBJ2-5, with 11 bases matching TRBD2. V was clipped by 0 bases and J by 2 bases; unmatched bases: 3. The germline V gene has CDR1 SGHKS and CDR2 YYEKEE (reference sequence). This CDR3 has 16 residues. In DNA, the CDR3 is TGTGCCAGCAGCTTGGCCGTAGCGGGGGGGCAAGAGACCCAGTACTTC. Amino acids: CASSLAVAGGQETQYF.

The chain has TRBV12-3 or TRBV12-4 and TRBJ2-7; D is undetermined. This CDR3 is built from 15 residues. Trimming stripped 2 bases from V and 2 bases from J, with 13 bases between. The CDR3 DNA sequence: TGTGCCAGCAGTTTAATCGGCAGTGGCCCCTACGAGCAGTACTTC. Translating gives CASSLIGSGPYEQYF.

This clonotype was counted ten times or more. The chain has TRBV5-1 and TRBJ2-7; 10 positions agree with TRBD1. Germline V gene sequence: CDR1 SGHRS, CDR2 YFSETQ. J was trimmed by 5 bases and V by 4 bases; bases with no gene match: 3. The CDR3 is 13 residues long. Here the CDR3 DNA reads TGCGCCAGCAGCGACGGACAGGGGGACGAGCAGTACTTC. Translation gives CASSDGQGDEQYF.

In this sample, this clonotype turned up a few times. The rearrangement uses TRBV5-1 and TRBJ2-2; 9 bases align to TRBD1. The ends lost 4 bases at V and 10 bases at J; junction bases unmatched: 8. The CDR3 covers 14 residues. Germline values: CDR1 SGHRS, CDR2 YFSETQ. The CDR3 DNA reads as TGCGCCAGCAGCCTAATGGGACAGGGTACGGAGCTGTTTTTT. Residues: CASSLMGQGTELFF. The full variable domain, rest sourced from reference TRBV5-1 and TRBJ2-2, is KAGVTQTPRYLIKTRGQQVTLSCSPISGHRSVSWYQQTPGQGLQFLFEYFSETQRNKGNFPGRFSGRQFSNSRSEMNVSTLELGDSALYLCASSLMGQGTELFFGEGSRLTVL.

Worth noting for this clonotype: One junction end does not reproduce the germline sequence, and a read error may be involved. The chain recombines TRBV7-7 with TRBJ2-1; a possible D gene is TRBD1 (5 bases). This CDR3 is 14 amino acids long. CDR1 and CDR2 from the germline V gene are SSHAT and FNYEAQ (reference sequence). The CDR3, as DNA: TGTGCTAGCAGCTTAGGTCCAGGGCCAGGTGAGCAGATCTTC. Amino acid sequence: CASSLGPGPGEQIF.

This sequence joins TRBV4-2 and TRBJ2-7; the D is unclear. V lost 0 bases and J 4 bases, leaving 10 bases between the germline ends. This CDR3 has 14 residues. CDR1 is LGHNA, CDR2 YNFKEQ, per germline. The CDR3 DNA sequence: TGTGCCAGCAGCCAAGATCTGACGGGTTACGAGCAGTACTTC. Amino acids: CASSQDLTGYEQYF.

The chain employs TRBV5-1 and TRBJ1-6; TRBD1 matches at 7 bases. With 0 bases clipped from V and 7 bases from J, the junction kept 4 bases outside the gene matches. The CDR3 has 15 amino acids. CDR1 SGHRS and CDR2 YFSETQ come from the germline V gene. As DNA, the CDR3 is TGCGCCAGCAGCTTGGTACAGGGGAAGAATTCACCCCTCCACTTT. Amino acid sequence: CASSLVQGKNSPLHF.

This chain uses TRBV4-2 with TRBJ1-1; no firm D call. CDR3 length equals 15 residues. Germline V gene lookup returns CDR1 LGHNA and CDR2 YNFKEQ. Trimming removed 0 bases at V and 4 bases at J, with 12 bases between. The CDR3 is CASSQEWASRTEAFF. The CDR3, as DNA: TGTGCCAGCAGCCAAGAATGGGCCAGCCGCACTGAAGCTTTCTTT.

The chain has TRBV2 and TRBJ1-4; 7 bases are a match to TRBD1. Trimming cost V 6 bases and J 13 bases; bases outside gene matches: 17. Germline values: CDR1 SNHLY, CDR2 FYNNEI. This CDR3 spans 15 amino acids. The CDR3, as DNA: TGTGCCAGCAGCGGGTCCGGGACAGCTTTCGCGGGACTGTTTTTT. It codes for CASSGSGTAFAGLFF. The full variable domain, its missing parts supplied by reference TRBV2 and TRBJ1-4, is EPEVTQTPSHQVTQMGQEVILRCVPISNHLYFYWYRQILGQKVEFLVSFYNNEISEKSEIFDDQFSVERPDGSNFTLKIRSTKLEDSAMYFCASSGSGTAFAGLFFGSGTQLSVL.

This clonotype was picked up a small number of times. The chain combines TRBV5-1 with TRBJ1-1, with D possibly TRBD1 on 5 matching bases. CDR3 size: 14 residues. Trimming took 5 bases from V and 3 from J, leaving 14 bases between them. From germline, CDR1 is SGHRS and CDR2 YFSETQ. This CDR3 is CASSEDTRYTEAFF. The CDR3 bases are TGCGCCAGCAGTGAGGACACAAGGTACACTGAAGCTTTCTTT.

This clonotype was observed many times. The chain links TRBV5-6 to TRBJ1-6, with D possibly matching TRBD1 (5 bases). Germline assignment: CDR1 SGHDT and CDR2 YYEEEE. Between the trimmed V and J ends, which lost 2 bases and 8 bases, there was a span of 11 bases. The CDR3 has 14 residues. The CDR3 DNA sequence: TGTGCCAGCAGCTTCGGGACGGACCATTCACCCCTCCACTTT. Protein: CASSFGTDHSPLHF.

This clonotype was observed at least ten times. The junction shows a germline mismatch at one end, possibly a read error. CDR3 protein: CASRLSGGSYEQYF. The CDR3 bases are TGTGCCAGCCGCTTGTCCGGGGGCTCCTACGAGCAGTACTTC. The chain has TRBV7-2 and TRBJ2-7; D might be TRBD2 (6 bases). This CDR3 has 14 amino acids. The germline gives CDR1 SGHTA, CDR2 FQGNSA.

The V and J genes are TRBV5-1 and TRBJ2-7; 11 positions agree with TRBD2. Losses at the gene ends were 4 bases for V and 6 bases for J; bases not matched to a gene: 12. The CDR3 has 16 amino acids. The V gene's germline CDR1 is SGHRS and CDR2 YFSETQ. This CDR3 is CASSRLTGTSGTEQYF. DNA for the CDR3: TGCGCCAGCAGCAGGTTAACCGGGACTAGCGGAACCGAGCAGTACTTC.

This clonotype was counted between two and nine times. The V gene is TRBV20-1, the J gene TRBJ1-1; D remains unclear. In germline, CDR1 is DFQATT, CDR2 SNEGSKA (reference sequence). Between the trimmed V and J ends, which lost 3 bases and 0 bases, there was a span of 8 bases. CDR3 size: 13 residues. The CDR3 loop reads CSASRTMNTEAFF. As DNA, the CDR3 is TGCAGTGCTAGCCGGACCATGAACACTGAAGCTTTCTTT.

This clonotype is a singleton in its sample. A clone one base away is much larger, so this may be a read error. The V call is TRBV29-1, the J call TRBJ1-1; the D gene is possibly TRBD1 (6 bases). This CDR3 comprises 13 residues. With 6 bases removed from V and 6 bases from J, the gap between germline ends came to 17 bases. From germline, CDR1 is SQVTM and CDR2 ANQGSEA. In nucleotides, the CDR3 is TGCAGCGTCGAATTAGGCGGGGGCTCTGAAGCTTTCTTT. Its translation: CSVELGGGSEAFF.

J is TRBJ1-5 and V is TRBV6-6; D is undetermined. This CDR3 contains 14 residues. Germline V gives CDR1 MNHNY, CDR2 SVGAGI (reference sequence). V was shortened by 2 bases and J by 6 bases, with 11 bases between the two germline ends. This CDR3 reads CASSYQAQIQPQHF. CDR3 bases: TGTGCCAGCAGTTACCAAGCCCAGATTCAGCCCCAGCATTTT.

This clonotype was recorded at least ten times. This chain joins TRBV5-1 and TRBJ2-7; D ambiguous. Trimming shortened V by 0 bases and J by 7 bases, and 17 bases separated the two germline ends. Per germline, CDR1 SGHRS and CDR2 YFSETQ. This CDR3 comprises 15 residues. CDR3 DNA sequence: TGCGCCAGCAGCTTGGTGGACGGACCTGGCTGGGAGCAGTACTTC. Translating gives CASSLVDGPGWEQYF.

The V and J genes are TRBV28 and TRBJ1-6; no reliable D call. V was trimmed by 3 bases and J by 10 bases, leaving 16 bases between them. CDR1 and CDR2 (germline): MDHEN, SYDVKM. The CDR3 has 15 amino acids. In DNA form, the CDR3 reads TGTGCCAGCAGTTTGGAATTGGGAGAAGGGTCACCCCTCCACTTT. This sequence encodes CASSLELGEGSPLHF.